This T cell receptor beta chain emerged from a study of ipilimumab plus nivolumab after autologous stem cell transplantation. Ipilimumab, 1 mg/kg, started 14 to 28 days after autologous transplant. Dosing: nivolumab 3 mg/kg IV, weeks 1, 4, 7, 10, then every two weeks to week 26. Assay used: immunoSEQ multiplex PCR; TCRdb lists only in-frame clones, some missing. Among 20,000 to 25,000 clones, more than 60% were seen once, and the ten largest hold around a fifth. This CDR3 comprises 12 residues. Germline assignment: CDR1 ENHRY and CDR2 SYGVKD. V was cut by 10 bases and J by 1 base, with 10 bases left in between.

Sequences were derived from PBMCs, sampled in a trial of ipilimumab plus nivolumab as post-transplant consolidation. The origin of this receptor is a male donor with diffuse large B-cell lymphoma. V is TRBV10-3 and J is TRBJ1-1, with no clear D. CDR3 in amino acids: CASRSWNTEAFF. CDR3 bases: TGTGCCAGCAGAAGTTGGAACACTGAAGCTTTCTTT.